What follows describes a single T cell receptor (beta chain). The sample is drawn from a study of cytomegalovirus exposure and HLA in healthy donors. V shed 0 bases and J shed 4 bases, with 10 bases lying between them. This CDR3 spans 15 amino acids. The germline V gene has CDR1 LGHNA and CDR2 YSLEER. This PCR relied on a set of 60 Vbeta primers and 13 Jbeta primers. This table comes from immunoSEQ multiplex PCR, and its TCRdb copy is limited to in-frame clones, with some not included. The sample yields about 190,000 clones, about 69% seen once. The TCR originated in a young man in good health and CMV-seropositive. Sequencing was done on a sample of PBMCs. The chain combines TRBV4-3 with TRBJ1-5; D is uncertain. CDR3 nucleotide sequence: TGCGCCAGCAGCCAAGATTTGGGAGGGAATCAGCCCCAGCATTTT. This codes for CASSQDLGGNQPQHF.